Each of the 26 T cell receptor beta chains below was sequenced from the same sample in a study of blood T cell repertoires in COVID-19. Repertoires were generated with immunoSEQ multiplex PCR, while TCRdb's copy carries only in-frame clones and drops some. The sample has 350,000 to 550,000 clones, roughly nine tenths seen once. Sequenced sample: PBMCs or T cells enriched from blood (not recorded which). The origin of the receptors is a man in his thirties or forties who had recovered from COVID-19.

The rearrangement joins TRBV21-1 to TRBJ2-1; TRBD1, the D gene given by the table, was not confirmed from the DNA. TRBV21-1 is a pseudogene locus. The CDR3 sequence is 19 residues long. CDR3 sequence (DNA): TGTGCCAGCAGTTACCCGGGACACCTTTTTCGTAGCTCCTACAATGAGCAGTTCTTC. Translating gives CASSYPGHLFRSSYNEQFF.

The chain combines TRBV4-1 with TRBJ1-1, with 10 bases aligning to TRBD1. The CDR3 sequence is 16 residues long. CDR1 is MGHRA, CDR2 YSYEKL, per germline. Trimming removed 4 bases from V and 3 bases from J; junction bases left unmatched: 8. In DNA form, the CDR3 reads TGCGCCAGCAGCCCCGGGACAGGGGCAGATTACACTGAAGCTTTCTTT. It encodes CASSPGTGADYTEAFF.

This sequence joins TRBV6-2 or TRBV6-3 and TRBJ1-5; 7 positions match TRBD1. In germline, CDR1 is MNHEY, CDR2 SVGEGT. The CDR3 spans 15 residues. Trimming took 3 bases from V and 7 from J; bases not matched to a gene: 9. CDR3 nucleotide sequence: TGTGCCAGCAGTTATCTGGAAGGGGGCCGACAGCCCCAGCATTTT. This encodes CASSYLEGGRQPQHF.

The CDR3 here is CASSSRQGAEVPIQYF. In DNA form, the CDR3 reads TGTGCCAGCAGCTCCCGGCAGGGTGCAGAAGTGCCCATTCAGTACTTC. V and J are TRBV7-9 and TRBJ2-4; a weak D match, TRBD1 (5 bases). V gave up 4 bases and J gave up 9 bases, with 22 bases separating them. The CDR3 totals 16 residues. The V gene's germline CDR1 is SEHNR and CDR2 FQNEAQ (reference sequence).

The chain joins TRBV20-1 to TRBJ2-7, with 8 bases that match TRBD2. There are 13 residues in the CDR3. The germline CDR1 and CDR2 sequences are DFQATT and SNEGSKA (reference sequence). Germline trimming cut 6 bases from V and 5 bases from J; bases unmatched to any gene: 9. CDR3 DNA sequence: TGCAGTGCAAGTAGCGGGATAATAGACGAGCAGTACTTC. Translated: CSASSGIIDEQYF.

The J gene is TRBJ1-5, the V gene TRBV30; 10 bases match TRBD1. The length of the CDR3 is 14 residues. Per the germline V gene, CDR1 is GTSNPN and CDR2 is SVGIG (reference sequence). After removal of 4 bases from V and 5 bases from J, the junction contained 5 bases not matched to a gene. The CDR3 region is CAWTLGTGDQPQHF. Here the CDR3 DNA reads TGTGCCTGGACCCTCGGGACAGGGGATCAGCCCCAGCATTTT. The full variable domain, its missing parts supplied by reference TRBV30 and TRBJ1-5, is SQTIHQWPATLVQPVGSPLSLECTVEGTSNPNLYWYRQAAGRGLQLLFYSVGIGQISSEVPQNLSASRPQDRQFILSSKKLLLSDSGFYLCAWTLGTGDQPQHFGDGTRLSIL.

With respect to this clone: Relative to the germline gene, one junction end is altered; a read error may explain this. This chain connects TRBV18 to TRBJ2-7, with D tentatively TRBD2 (5 bases). Germline CDR1 and CDR2: KGHSH and LQKENI. The CDR3 is made up of 14 amino acids. The CDR3: CASSQSASSHEQYF. DNA for the CDR3: TGTGCCAGCTCCCAGTCTGCTAGCTCCCACGAGCAGTACTTC.

This clone was recorded many times. The chain couples TRBV7-2 to TRBJ1-1; unclear D gene. Germline V gene sequence: CDR1 SGHTA, CDR2 FQGNSA. Trimming removed 2 bases at V and 1 base at J, with 11 bases between. There are 15 residues in the CDR3. Here the CDR3 reads CASSLTPNWNTEAFF. DNA of the CDR3: TGTGCCAGCAGCTTAACCCCGAACTGGAACACTGAAGCTTTCTTT.

Regarding this clone: Here the CDR3 omits its conserved ending phenylalanine or tryptophan, so a read error is the likely source. The chain links TRBV19 to TRBJ1-1; 8 nucleotides align to TRBD1. CDR1 and CDR2 (germline): LNHDA, SQIVND (reference sequence). J was trimmed by 0 bases and V by 5 bases; bases with no gene match: 5. The CDR3 runs 15 residues. The CDR3: CASSFAGGVNTEAFL. DNA for the CDR3: TGTGCCAGTAGTTTCGCAGGGGGCGTGAACACTGAAGCTTTCCTT.

The chain recombines TRBV13 with TRBJ2-1; D ambiguous. The CDR3 sequence is 15 residues long. Germline V gene data show CDR1 as PRHDT and CDR2 as FYEKMQ (reference sequence). Between the trimmed V and J ends, which lost 0 bases and 3 bases, there was a span of 9 bases. CDR3 nucleotides: TGTGCCAGCAGCTTAGGCCTAGGCCGCTACAATGAGCAGTTCTTC. As protein: CASSLGLGRYNEQFF.

V is TRBV5-1 and J is TRBJ2-7; D is possibly TRBD2 (5 bases). V lost 5 bases to trimming and J lost 3 bases, with 15 bases between them. In germline, CDR1 is SGHRS, CDR2 YFSETQ. The CDR3 totals 14 residues. CDR3 loop: CASSSGEGFYEQYF. As DNA, the CDR3 is TGCGCCAGCAGTTCCGGAGAGGGTTTCTACGAGCAGTACTTC.

CDR3 sequence: CASRQGTSQFF. The CDR3 DNA reads as TGTGCCAGCAGGCAGGGGACCAGTCAGTTCTTC. The chain combines TRBV28 with TRBJ2-1; maybe TRBD1 (6 bases). This CDR3 has 11 amino acids. CDR1 is MDHEN and CDR2 is SYDVKM in the germline V gene. V was pared by 6 bases and J by 13 bases, with 13 bases between.

This rearrangement joins TRBV4-1 to TRBJ1-3; TRBD1 matches 8 bases. With 5 bases clipped from V and 0 bases from J, the junction kept 6 bases outside the gene matches. The CDR3 consists of 16 residues. CDR1 and CDR2 from the germline V gene are MGHRA and YSYEKL. The CDR3 nucleotides are TGCGCCAGCAGCAACCGACAGGGGAGCTCTGGAAACACCATATATTTT. It specifies CASSNRQGSSGNTIYF.

V is TRBV10-2 and J is TRBJ2-7; no clear D gene. Trimming removed 4 bases from V and 5 bases from J, with 6 bases in between. Germline V gives CDR1 WSHSY, CDR2 SAAADI. The CDR3 extends over 11 amino acids. Here the CDR3 reads CASSAPNEQYF. The CDR3 region has the DNA TGCGCCAGCAGTGCCCCCAACGAGCAGTACTTC.

The chain combines TRBV5-5 with TRBJ1-4; 9 positions agree with TRBD1. Germline CDR1 and CDR2: SGHKS and YYEKEE (reference sequence). The CDR3 sequence is 14 residues long. After removal of 2 bases from V and 8 bases from J, the junction contained 4 bases not matched to a gene. Here the CDR3 reads CASSFRTGVEKLFF. The CDR3 region has the DNA TGTGCCAGCAGCTTCCGGACAGGGGTCGAAAAACTGTTTTTT.

The chain has TRBV9 and TRBJ2-7; D gene uncertain. V gave up 3 bases and J gave up 0 bases, with 7 bases separating them. There are 13 residues in the CDR3. The germline gives CDR1 SGDLS, CDR2 YYNGEE. The CDR3 protein is CASSGPNSYEQYF. CDR3 DNA: TGTGCCAGCAGCGGTCCAAACTCCTACGAGCAGTACTTC.

Only a few counts were recorded for this clone. The J gene is TRBJ2-7, the V gene TRBV28, with TRBD1 as a possible D gene (6 bases). V was clipped by 5 bases and J by 7 bases, with 15 bases between them. Germline assignment: CDR1 MDHEN and CDR2 SYDVKM. CDR3 length equals 13 residues. This CDR3 is CASSKTGLREQYF. CDR3 DNA sequence: TGTGCCAGCAGTAAGACAGGCCTAAGGGAGCAGTACTTC.

The J gene is TRBJ1-5, the V gene TRBV3-1 (or the pseudogene TRBV3-2); D possibly corresponds to TRBD1 (5 bases). V was clipped by 2 bases and J by 6 bases, with 11 bases between them. Germline V gene lookup returns CDR1 LGHDT and CDR2 YNNKEL (reference sequence). This CDR3 region has 14 residues. CDR3 sequence reads: CASSQSGMGQPQHF. The CDR3 bases are TGTGCCAGCAGCCAATCAGGGATGGGTCAGCCCCAGCATTTT.

This clone was seen once. The rearrangement links TRBV3-1 (or the pseudogene TRBV3-2) to TRBJ1-1, with 9 bases identical to TRBD1. CDR1 and CDR2 (germline): LGHDT, YNNKEL (reference sequence). CDR3 length equals 18 residues. Trimming cost V 2 bases and J 1 base; bases outside gene matches: 11. The CDR3 here is CASSQNMRTGDRNTEAFF. The CDR3 nucleotides read TGTGCCAGCAGCCAAAATATGAGGACAGGGGACCGGAACACTGAAGCTTTCTTT.

The gene calls are TRBV2 and TRBJ2-7, with D perhaps TRBD2 (6 bases). Germline lookup yields CDR1 SNHLY and CDR2 FYNNEI. The V end was cut by 4 bases, the J end by 6 bases, with 13 bases between. The CDR3 covers 13 residues. The CDR3 region has the DNA TGTGCCAGCAGTGTAGGGCACGGGGGCGAGCAGTACTTC. Translation gives CASSVGHGGEQYF.

The chain uses TRBV11-2 and TRBJ2-3; 10 bases line up with TRBD2. Germline loops: CDR1 SGHAT, CDR2 FQNNGV. The CDR3 consists of 17 residues. The junction had 7 bases not matched to a gene; V was cut back by 1 base and J by 3 bases. The CDR3 is CASSLAYSGRLTDTQYF. The CDR3 bases are TGTGCCAGCAGCTTAGCTTATAGCGGGAGGTTAACAGATACGCAGTATTTT.

CDR3 sequence reads: CASSYLQGTHEQFF. CDR3 sequence (DNA): TGTGCCAGCAGTTACTTACAGGGTACCCATGAGCAGTTCTTC. V is TRBV6-5 and J is TRBJ2-1, with a possible D match to TRBD1 (6 bases). The CDR3 is made up of 14 amino acids. The V gene lost 1 base and the J gene lost 8 bases, with 12 bases spanning the gap. Germline CDR1 and CDR2: MNHEY and SVGAGI.

The chain uses TRBV7-9 and TRBJ2-3, with 7 bases aligning to TRBD2. Germline CDR1 and CDR2: SEHNR and FQNEAQ (reference sequence). Trimming removed 1 base from V and 1 base from J; junction bases left unmatched: 2. The CDR3 runs to 15 residues. In nucleotides, the CDR3 is TGTGCCAGCAGCTTAGGAGCGGGACGCACAGATACGCAGTATTTT. It is translated as CASSLGAGRTDTQYF.

V is TRBV9 and J is TRBJ2-7; 8 nucleotides agree with TRBD1. V was pared by 0 bases and J by 2 bases, with 4 bases of the junction left unmatched. The CDR3 is made up of 15 amino acids. Per germline, CDR1 SGDLS and CDR2 YYNGEE. The CDR3: CASSVESGGTYEQYF. CDR3 sequence (DNA): TGTGCCAGCAGCGTAGAATCAGGGGGCACCTACGAGCAGTACTTC.

The rearrangement uses TRBV19 and TRBJ2-7, with 11 bases fitting TRBD1. Trimming at V came to 2 bases and at J to 3 bases, leaving 3 bases not matched to a gene. In germline, CDR1 is LNHDA, CDR2 SQIVND (reference sequence). The CDR3 has 15 amino acids. The CDR3 DNA sequence: TGTGCCAGTAGTATAAAAGGGACAGGGGGCTACGAGCAGTACTTC. Translated, it gives CASSIKGTGGYEQYF.

Here the CDR3 reads CASSPRGQGESGYTF. CDR3 DNA: TGTGCCAGTAGTCCCCGCGGACAGGGAGAATCTGGCTACACCTTC. The chain joins TRBV19 to TRBJ1-2; TRBD1 matches 8 bases. Trimming took 5 bases from V and 7 from J; bases not matched to a gene: 12. Germline CDR1 and CDR2: LNHDA and SQIVND (reference sequence). The CDR3 loop spans 15 amino acids.